This entry lists 24 T cell receptor beta chains sequenced from one sample in a study of shared clonotypes between healthy human individuals. Data came from immunoSEQ multiplex PCR; TCRdb stores just in-frame clones and leaves some out. The top ten clones hold about 1.5% of a sample with 950,000 to 1,100,000 clones, 65% to 80% of them seen once. The specimen was memory CD4+ T cells sorted from blood. Regarding subset: CD45RA-negative fraction. The receptor set was obtained from a man aged 18 to 29 in good health.

J is TRBJ2-1 and V is TRBV7-9, with D hard to call. V was trimmed by 3 bases and J by 13 bases, leaving 16 bases between them. Germline V gene data show CDR1 as SEHNR and CDR2 as FQNEAQ (reference sequence). This CDR3 is built from 13 residues. In DNA, the CDR3 is TGTGCCAGCAGCTTCCGGCAACAGAGACAACAGTTCTTC. This gives the protein CASSFRQQRQQFF.

As concerns this clone: The sample has other DNA sequences that encode this CDR3 too. The gene calls are TRBV7-2 and TRBJ1-1; TRBD1 matches 9 bases. The germline CDR1 and CDR2 sequences are SGHTA and FQGNSA. This CDR3 contains 14 residues. V trimming: 5 bases; J trimming: 1 base; junction bases outside the gene matches: 2. CDR3 region: CASSPGQGNTEAFF. CDR3 DNA: TGTGCCAGCAGCCCGGGACAGGGGAACACTGAAGCTTTCTTT.

To note about this clone: Its ends do not fully match the called genes, so a read error is possible. The V gene is TRBV27, the J gene TRBJ2-7; D unclear. The CDR3 covers 15 residues. Germline CDR1 is MNHEY and CDR2 is SMNVEV (reference sequence). The CDR3 DNA reads TGTGCCAGCAGTCCGACTGTGAGTCCCTCCTCCGAGCAGTACTTC. This gives the protein CASSPTVSPSSEQYF.

The chain is built from TRBV10-2 and TRBJ2-1; TRBD2 agrees at 10 bases. CDR3 length equals 13 residues. Looked up from germline, CDR1 is WSHSY and CDR2 is SAAADI. V gave up 8 bases and J gave up 10 bases; unmatched junction bases: 8. The CDR3 spells CASRTSGFTEQFF. The CDR3 coding sequence is TGCGCCAGCCGGACTAGCGGATTCACGGAGCAGTTCTTC.

In its sample, this clone was seen once. J is TRBJ2-5 and V is TRBV6-1; tentatively, D is TRBD2 (6 bases). With 1 base removed from V and 12 bases from J, the gap between germline ends came to 9 bases. Germline V gives CDR1 MNHNS, CDR2 SASEGT. The CDR3 extends over 11 amino acids. The CDR3 DNA reads TGTGCCAGCAGTGAAGGGGGGAGGAAGTACTTC. Its translation: CASSEGGRKYF.

This clone was counted a few times. The chain is built from TRBV19 and TRBJ2-7; 9 positions match TRBD1. The germline V gene encodes CDR1 LNHDA and CDR2 SQIVND (reference sequence). The CDR3 extends over 16 amino acids. V lost 8 bases to trimming and J lost 2 bases; unmatched junction nucleotides: 13. This chain's CDR3 is CASRFSDRGSAYEQYF. In nucleotides, the CDR3 is TGTGCCAGTCGATTTTCGGACAGGGGAAGCGCCTACGAGCAGTACTTC. Full variable domain (missing parts from reference TRBV19 and TRBJ2-7): DGGITQSPKYLFRKEGQNVTLSCEQNLNHDAMYWYRQDPGQGLRLIYYSQIVNDFQKGDIAEGYSVSREKKESFPLTVTSAQKNPTAFYLCASRFSDRGSAYEQYFGPGTRLTVT.

The rearrangement links TRBV5-6 to TRBJ1-2, with TRBD1 matching 7 bases. CDR1 and CDR2 from the germline V gene are SGHDT and YYEEEE. Trimming removed 2 bases from V and 7 bases from J; junction bases left unmatched: 8. This CDR3 has 14 amino acids. DNA for the CDR3: TGTGCCAGCAGCTTAACCGGGACAGCGGGTGGCTACACCTTC. Translated, it gives CASSLTGTAGGYTF. Based on the CDR3 plus reference TRBV5-6 and TRBJ1-2, the full variable domain is DAGVTQSPTHLIKTRGQQVTLRCSPKSGHDTVSWYQQALGQGPQFIFQYYEEEERQRGNFPDRFSGHQFPNYSSELNVNALLLGDSALYLCASSLTGTAGGYTFGSGTRLTVV.

This sequence joins TRBV2 and TRBJ1-3; TRBD1 matches at 7 bases. Per germline, CDR1 SNHLY and CDR2 FYNNEI. The CDR3 loop spans 14 amino acids. V trimming: 5 bases; J trimming: 1 base; junction bases outside the gene matches: 2. This chain's CDR3 is CASSRDRSGNTIYF. The CDR3 coding sequence is TGTGCCAGCAGTCGGGACAGATCTGGAAACACCATATATTTT.

This clone turned up a few times. The chain has TRBV4-1 and TRBJ2-6; 9 nucleotides match TRBD1. CDR1 is MGHRA and CDR2 is YSYEKL in the germline V gene. This CDR3 contains 18 residues. V gave up 2 bases and J gave up 4 bases; unmatched junction bases: 9. The CDR3 DNA follows: TGCGCCAGCAGCCAAACAGGGGGCGCCTTGAAAGGGGCCAACGTCCTGACTTTC. This sequence encodes CASSQTGGALKGANVLTF.

The chain recombines TRBV18 with TRBJ1-2; a possible D gene is TRBD1 (6 bases). Germline CDR1 and CDR2: KGHSH and LQKENI. V was cut by 1 base and J by 8 bases, with 20 bases left in between. The CDR3 has 16 amino acids. This CDR3 reads CASSPQSLIRGGGYTF. In nucleotides, the CDR3 is TGTGCCAGCTCACCACAATCCTTGATCAGGGGAGGCGGCTACACCTTC.

This clone was picked up a small number of times. The sample has other DNA sequences that encode this CDR3 too. The rearrangement uses TRBV18 and TRBJ1-1, with 7 bases matching TRBD1. Trimming at V came to 3 bases and at J to 4 bases, leaving 5 bases not matched to a gene. Germline CDR1 and CDR2: KGHSH and LQKENI. The CDR3 sequence is 14 residues long. CDR3 protein: CASSPQGGGTEAFF. The CDR3 nucleotides are TGTGCCAGCTCACCGCAGGGGGGAGGCACTGAAGCTTTCTTT.

This clone was observed a single time. At the DNA level, this CDR3 is encoded by other sequences in the same sample as well. The CDR3 reads CASSLDRVTDTQYF. The CDR3 region has the DNA TGTGCCAGCAGCCTGGACAGGGTAACGGATACGCAGTATTTT. The V and J genes are TRBV5-4 and TRBJ2-3; 8 nucleotides line up with TRBD1. The CDR3 has 14 residues. The germline V gene has CDR1 SGHNT and CDR2 YYREEE (reference sequence). J gave up 6 bases and V 4 bases, and 7 bases lay outside the gene matches.

The chain joins TRBV5-6 to TRBJ1-6; D is uncertain. V was clipped by 4 bases and J by 0 bases, with 11 bases between them. The CDR3 has 16 amino acids. Germline V gives CDR1 SGHDT, CDR2 YYEEEE. The CDR3 DNA follows: TGTGCCAGCAGCCCCGGATGGGGCTCCTATAATTCACCCCTCCACTTT. It is translated as CASSPGWGSYNSPLHF.

The chain employs TRBV7-9 and TRBJ2-2; maybe TRBD1 (6 bases). Germline lookup yields CDR1 SEHNR and CDR2 FQNEAQ (reference sequence). This CDR3 is 16 amino acids long. V lost 2 bases and J lost 0, with 10 bases in between. CDR3 protein: CASSLTWDTNTGELFF. The CDR3 DNA sequence: TGTGCCAGCAGCTTAACATGGGACACGAACACCGGGGAGCTGTTTTTT.

The rearrangement uses TRBV5-1 and TRBJ2-1; 7 positions match TRBD1. Looked up from germline, CDR1 is SGHRS and CDR2 is YFSETQ. Trimming removed 4 bases from V and 4 bases from J; junction bases left unmatched: 8. This CDR3 spans 15 amino acids. CDR3 protein: CASSMTGNNYNEQFF. DNA for the CDR3: TGCGCCAGCAGCATGACAGGGAATAATTACAATGAGCAGTTCTTC.

The chain carries TRBV7-3 and TRBJ2-1; TRBD2 matches 9 bases. CDR1 and CDR2 from the germline V gene are SGHTA and FQGTGA. V was pared by 2 bases and J by 4 bases, with 6 bases of the junction left unmatched. CDR3 size: 16 residues. Here the CDR3 reads CASSLGASGEYNEQFF. In DNA, the CDR3 is TGTGCCAGCAGCTTAGGGGCTAGCGGGGAGTACAATGAGCAGTTCTTC.

The chain uses TRBV4-1 and TRBJ2-4; D is unresolved. The V end was cut by 0 bases, the J end by 7 bases, with 1 base between. CDR1 MGHRA and CDR2 YSYEKL come from the germline V gene. CDR3 length: 11 amino acids. CDR3 amino acids: CASSQDNIQYF. Here the CDR3 DNA reads TGCGCCAGCAGCCAAGATAACATTCAGTACTTC.

The chain combines TRBV12-2 with TRBJ1-1. TRBV12-2 is annotated as a pseudogene. The CDR3 contains 13 residues. In DNA, the CDR3 is TGTGCAAGTCGCTTACCGGGCGACACTGAAGCTTTCTTT. It yields the protein CASRLPGDTEAFF.

The genes are TRBV29-1 and TRBJ2-2; possibly TRBD1 or TRBD2 for D (6 bases each). The CDR3 contains 12 residues. V lost 6 bases to trimming and J lost 6 bases, with 11 bases between them. Germline CDR1 and CDR2: SQVTM and ANQGSEA. For the CDR3, the DNA is TGCAGCGTAAAGGGGGGAGCCGGGGAGCTGTTTTTT. This gives the protein CSVKGGAGELFF.

This chain joins TRBV10-2 and TRBJ2-5; D gene unclear. With 2 bases removed from V and 6 bases from J, the gap between germline ends came to 7 bases. The CDR3 length is 12 residues. Germline V gene sequence: CDR1 WSHSY, CDR2 SAAADI. The CDR3 region has the DNA TGCGCCAGCAGTGAGATAGGAAAGACCCAGTACTTC. Translated, it gives CASSEIGKTQYF.

This clone has only a few counts. This chain connects TRBV7-6 to TRBJ2-1; D is unclear. The V end lost 1 base, the J end lost 1 base, and 17 bases lay between the germline ends. The CDR3 consists of 18 residues. CDR1 and CDR2 (germline): SGHVS, FNYEAQ. The CDR3 loop reads CASSLGPPRLRSYNEQFF. The CDR3 DNA is TGTGCCAGCAGCTTAGGACCCCCGAGGTTAAGGTCCTACAATGAGCAGTTCTTC. Full variable domain (outside the CDR3, taken from reference TRBV7-6 and TRBJ2-1): GAGVSQSPRYKVTKRGQDVALRCDPISGHVSLYWYRQALGQGPEFLTYFNYEAQQDKSGLPNDRFSAERPEGSISTLTIQRTEQRDSAMYRCASSLGPPRLRSYNEQFFGPGTRLTVL.

As to this clone: This may be a read error, as it is one base from a much larger clone. The V call is TRBV5-1, the J call TRBJ2-7; no clear D. Trimming cost V 1 base and J 0 bases, with 8 bases left between them. The CDR3 totals 14 residues. Germline values: CDR1 SGHRS, CDR2 YFSETQ. The CDR3 protein is CASSLKVSSYEQYF. Written as DNA, the CDR3 is TGCGCCAGCAGCTTGAAGGTCAGCTCCTACGAGCAGTACTTC.

This clone was counted once. V gene TRBV5-5 combines with J gene TRBJ1-6; D ambiguous. With 4 bases removed from V and 7 bases from J, the gap between germline ends came to 15 bases. The CDR3 extends over 15 amino acids. CDR1 and CDR2 (germline): SGHKS, YYEKEE (reference sequence). The CDR3 protein is CASSPSAEPNSPLHF. The CDR3 DNA reads as TGTGCCAGCAGCCCGTCCGCCGAACCAAATTCACCCCTCCACTTT.

The rearrangement links TRBV13 to TRBJ1-1; D perhaps matches TRBD1 (5 bases). The CDR3 runs 13 residues. V lost 1 base, J lost 11 bases, and 14 bases lay in between. Per germline, CDR1 PRHDT and CDR2 FYEKMQ (reference sequence). CDR3 coding DNA: TGTGCCAGCAGCTTAGACCATTTTAAGGGGGCTTTCTTT. This sequence encodes CASSLDHFKGAFF. Full variable domain (outside the CDR3, taken from reference TRBV13 and TRBJ1-1): AAGVIQSPRHLIKEKRETATLKCYPIPRHDTVYWYQQGPGQDPQFLISFYEKMQSDKGSIPDRFSAQQFSDYHSELNMSSLELGDSALYFCASSLDHFKGAFFGQGTRLTVV.